Detailed here is one TCR beta chain. Its antigen target is currently unknown. Qualities for individual bases were not recorded, and no much larger clone is one base off. This sample was included in a study of blood T cells in healthy people across ages (dated by TCRdb to the mid-2010s). Regarding the study in general: In model experiments, template switching captured roughly one uniquely barcoded TCR beta cDNA molecule for every two T cells. For two donors (one aged 18 to 30 and one aged 80 or older), the study analyzed two additional independent replicas of 1 million unique cDNA reads from the same blood draw. Four age groups were formed from the donors: young (average roughly 15 years), middle-aged (just under 40), aged (around 62) and long-lived (less than 85). To avoid experimental bias, donors of different ages were spread randomly across the sequencing lanes. Using deep sequencing normalized with unique cDNA molecular identifiers, the study measured how TCR beta repertoire diversity changes with age. The research as a whole found: Because the CMV infection status of the donors was unknown, age-related changes in expanded clonotypes may potentially have been confounded. Observed TCR beta diversity per million T cells fell roughly linearly with age, and a significant reduction was already apparent by age about 36. Conclusive comparison of naive and antigen-experienced compartments was prevented by the profiling of bulk unsorted PBMCs. Compared with the aged group, the long-lived group had more naive CD4+ T cells, fewer expanded clones and increased TCR diversity, a pattern suggesting age selection. Estimates of total diversity based on one million sequenced T cells were considered lower bounds and underestimates. Observed TCR beta diversity correlated strongly with the percentage of naive T cells measured by flow cytometry.

The cysteine opens and the phenylalanine closes a CDR3 of 14 amino acids. The kept DNA is CDR3 alone, 42 bases in frame from the first base. V is cut back by 7 bases and J by 7 bases, with 12 bases in the junction unmatched. CDR1 SQVTM and CDR2 ANQGSEA were looked up in the germline V gene. The donors were some 39 Caucasian individuals from Russia, aged roughly 6 to 100 years, who were systemically healthy. Approximately 9.3 milliliters of peripheral blood were collected from each donor into EDTA-treated Vacutainer tubes. Ficoll-Paque density-gradient centrifugation was used to isolate PBMCs, with at least 6 million per sample. Trizol reagent was used to extract total RNA from the PBMCs, yielding at least 6 micrograms per sample. For every donor, flow cytometry on a PBMC aliquot measured the percentage of naive CD45RAhigh/CD27high T cells. Libraries were built with 5' RACE. The sequencing machine was an Illumina HiSeq 2500. The second PCR ran for roughly 7 to 12 cycles and used a J-beta primer mix along with a sample-barcoded 5' primer. A unique molecular identifier was introduced onto each TCR beta cDNA molecule by a template-switch 5' adaptor carrying 12 random nucleotides. Each sample yielded at least 2.5 million CDR3-containing paired-end reads. The Mint cDNA synthesis kit, primed by a TRBC-specific oligonucleotide, was used to synthesize first-strand cDNA from all RNA. After uracil-DNA glycosylase treatment, a first 18-cycle PCR used universal primers M1SS and BC2_uni_R on all cDNA. Turning to the authors' computational methods: For normalization, 1 million high-quality reads, each with a distinct molecular identifier, were randomly selected from each sample. Reads with shared molecular identifiers were discarded instead of being binned into consensus sequences. MiTCR, with a Q25 quality threshold and the strictest error-elimination algorithm, was used for CDR3 identification, clonotype clustering and error correction. Lower-bound total TCR beta diversity was estimated with a nonparametric unseen species model using Euler transformation. TCRdb's own reprocessing of the public reads used fastp at Q25 and MiXCR and kept productive beta chains. Identical CDR3 protein sequences are pooled into one entry, listed with their most common genes and DNA. The V and J calls and clone size are TCRdb's, not the authors'. A total of roughly 790,000 distinct CDR3 sequences appear in this sample, 35% to 45% of them only once. Of the sample, 20% to 25% falls within the top ten clones.

The receptor chain draws on TRBV29-1 and TRBJ1-4; 7 nucleotides in the junction match TRBD1. The sample comprised blood. The clonotype comes from a woman aged 60-70 years in good health. The encoded CDR3 is CSARPTGIGEKLFF. The DNA sequence is as follows: TGCAGCGCCCGCCCGACAGGGATCGGTGAAAAACTGTTTTTT.